A selection of T cell receptor beta chains follows, all from one sample in a study of graft-versus-host responses after intestinal transplantation. Their antigen targets remain unknown. Sequenced by immunoSEQ multiplex PCR; TCRdb stores in-frame clones only, minus some. The sample has approximately 120,000 clones, roughly 92% seen once. The source material was unstimulated CD4+ T cells sorted from spleen or lymph node cells, sampled before intestinal transplant. The receptors were gathered from a human donor who received an intestinal transplant. Both conserved end residues are part of each CDR3. Fields, in order: clone size, D gene, J gene, V gene, CDR3 DNA, CDR3 protein. A D gene is named only where the DNA matches it firmly. The size field is filled for only some rows; it gives once, few, many or a size class.

>once|-|TRBJ2-7|TRBV5-5
TGTGCCAGCAGCCTTAAGGGGTTTTTGGACGAGCAGTACTTC
CASSLKGFLDEQYF
>-|TRBD2|TRBJ2-3|TRBV11-1
TGTGCCAGTAGCGGGGTAGCACGGGATACGCAGTATTTT
CASSGVARDTQYF
>-|TRBD2|TRBJ2-5|TRBV7-2
TGTGCCAGCAGCTTATATGGCGGGGGTTTGAAGGAGACCCAGTACTTC
CASSLYGGGLKETQYF
>-|-|TRBJ2-1|TRBV2
TGTGCCAGCAGTGTATGGCGGGGGCCGAACAATGAGCAGTTCTTC
CASSVWRGPNNEQFF
>-|-|TRBJ2-1|TRBV25-1
TGTGCCAGCGAGGGGTACAATGAGCAGTTCTTC
CASEGYNEQFF
>-|-|TRBJ1-2|TRBV2
TGTGCCAGCAGTGTGTTACAATATGGCTACACCTTC
CASSVLQYGYTF
>-|TRBD2|TRBJ2-4|TRBV27
TGTGCCAGCAGTTCCGGACTAGCGGGGGACCTAGCCAAAAACATTCAGTACTTC
CASSSGLAGDLAKNIQYF
>-|TRBD1|TRBJ1-4|TRBV9
TGTGCCAGCAGCGTACAGGGGGCGACTAATGAAAAACTGTTTTTT
CASSVQGATNEKLFF
>-|TRBD2|TRBJ2-1|TRBV5-4
TGTGCCAGCAGCAAAGATTTAGCGGGGGCCATTGCCAATGAGCAGTTCTTC
CASSKDLAGAIANEQFF
>-|-|TRBJ2-5|TRBV7-2
TGTGCCAGCAGCTTAGCATCAGGGGGAGGCCAAGAGACCCAGTACTTC
CASSLASGGGQETQYF
>-|TRBD1|TRBJ1-1|TRBV11-1
TGTGCCAGCAGCTTAGGGGACAGGGGAACAGCTTTCTTT
CASSLGDRGTAFF
>-|-|TRBJ2-7|TRBV2
TGTGCCAGCAGTCAGGTTTACGAGCAGTACTTC
CASSQVYEQYF
>-|-|TRBJ1-6|TRBV4-2
TGTGCCAGCAGCCAAGACCTGACGGGGGTAAATTCACCCCTCCACTTT
CASSQDLTGVNSPLHF
>-|TRBD2|TRBJ2-1|TRBV7-9
TGTGCCAGCAGCTTAGGGGGGACTAGCGGGTTCTCCTACAATGAGCAGTTCTTC
CASSLGGTSGFSYNEQFF
>-|-|TRBJ2-3|TRBV18
TGTGCCAGTCCGACGACTTCGGCGGGGAGCACAGATACGCAGTATTTT
CASPTTSAGSTDTQYF
>-|-|TRBJ1-5|TRBV2
TGTGCCAGCAGTGGGGCAGCAGGCCAGCCCCAGCATTTT
CASSGAAGQPQHF
>-|-|TRBJ2-2|TRBV4-2
TGTGCCAGCAGTCCAGGCGGAGTTTTGACCGGGGAGCTGTTTTTT
CASSPGGVLTGELFF
>-|TRBD1|TRBJ1-1|TRBV9
TGTGCCAGCAGCGAACAGGGGATCAACACTGAAGCTTTCTTT
CASSEQGINTEAFF
>-|-|TRBJ1-2|TRBV7-9
TGTGCCAGCAGCTTAGCGATGACGGGATTCGGCTATGGCTACACCTTC
CASSLAMTGFGYGYTF
>once|TRBD2|TRBJ2-7|TRBV6-1
TGTGCCAGCAGAGCCGGACTAGCGGGGCAGTACGAGCAGTACTTC
CASRAGLAGQYEQYF
>-|-|TRBJ2-3|TRBV11-3
TGTGCCAGCAGCTTAGATCCCAGGGGTAGCACAGATACGCAGTATTTT
CASSLDPRGSTDTQYF
>few|-|TRBJ1-3|TRBV6-6
TGTGCCAGCAGTTACCCCTCTGCTGGAAACACCATATATTTT
CASSYPSAGNTIYF
>once|-|TRBJ1-5|TRBV7-8
TGTGCCAGCAGCCGAATTCGGGACAGCAATCAGCCCCAGCATTTT
CASSRIRDSNQPQHF
>once|-|TRBJ2-7|TRBV18
TGTGCCAGCTCACCCGATGGCCACGAGCAGTACTTC
CASSPDGHEQYF
>-|-|TRBJ1-3|TRBV10-2
TGCGCCAGCACGGCGACGGGACTCGGGGGAAACACCATATATTTT
CASTATGLGGNTIYF
>-|-|TRBJ1-3|TRBV2
TGTGCCAGCAGTGAGACGCCAGGGCCGGGAAACACCATATATTTT
CASSETPGPGNTIYF
>-|-|TRBJ2-7|TRBV19
TGTGCCAGTAGCCCGTACGAGCAGTACTTC
CASSPYEQYF
>-|TRBD1|TRBJ2-7|TRBV27
TGTGCCAGCAGTATCAAGACAGGGTGGGAGCAGTACTTC
CASSIKTGWEQYF
>-|-|TRBJ2-7|TRBV7-9
TGTGCCAGCAGCTTAGCGGGGTCCTACGAGCAGTACTTC
CASSLAGSYEQYF
>-|TRBD1|TRBJ2-2|TRBV5-1
TGCGCCAGCAGCGACAGGGGGCAGACAAACACCGGGGAGCTGTTTTTT
CASSDRGQTNTGELFF
>-|TRBD2|TRBJ2-3|TRBV7-6
TGTGCCAGCAAGGGACTAGTGACAGATACGCAGTATTTT
CASKGLVTDTQYF
>-|-|TRBJ1-6|TRBV2
TGTGCCAGCAGTGAAGAGTATTCACCCCTCCACTTT
CASSEEYSPLHF